The source of this T cell receptor (beta chain) is a study of long-term antiretroviral therapy in people with HIV. Study-wide background: Samples collected earliest predate the 2015 immediate-ART recommendation by about a decade.

Each HIV participant was treated in the United States. At survey level, the immunoSEQ assay was run in its v3.0 version. Assay: immunoSEQ multiplex PCR; the TCRdb copy retains only in-frame clones and omits some. Among tens of thousands of clones listed, around 80% were seen once. Study-wide findings and caveats: Blood dates from 2004 to 2017, possibly under older ART regimens.

Points on this clone: Its antigen is undetermined.

The receptor was isolated from a man aged 18 to 30 with HIV. Specimen: unsorted PBMCs, collected 0.6 years after starting antiretroviral therapy.

The CDR3 bases are TGTGCCAGCAGCGCCACCGGGAACGGTCTTGATGAGCAGTTCTTC. It specifies CASSATGNGLDEQFF. The J gene is TRBJ2-1, the V gene TRBV9; possibly TRBD2 for D (5 bases). With 3 bases removed from V and 8 bases from J, the gap between germline ends came to 18 bases. The CDR3 spans 15 residues. The germline V gene has CDR1 SGDLS and CDR2 YYNGEE.